The rows below give T cell receptor beta chains drawn from one sample of a study of blood T cell repertoires in COVID-19. Assay used: immunoSEQ multiplex PCR; TCRdb lists only in-frame clones, some missing. The repertoire consists of approximately 220,000 clones, with approximately 86% occurring once and the leading ten covering 3.5% to 4.5%. The sample taken for sequencing was PBMCs or T cells enriched from blood (not recorded which). Receptors originate from a woman between 40 and 50 years old with acute COVID-19. The CDR3 runs from the conserved cysteine through the conserved F or W. A D gene is named only where the DNA matches it firmly. Not all rows give a size; the values are once, few, many and, for expanded clones, a class.

clone_size j_call d_call v_call cdr3_nt cdr3_aa
once TRBJ1-1 - TRBV24-1 TGTGCCACTCGAGGATTTGCGAACACTGAAGCTTTCTTT CATRGFANTEAFF
- TRBJ2-7 - TRBV6-5 TGTGCCAGCAGTTCTTACAGCTCCAGCTCCTACGAGCAGTACTTC CASSSYSSSSYEQYF
- TRBJ1-2 - TRBV3-1/TRBV3-2 TGTGCCAGCAGCCAATGGACAGCTAACTATGGCTACACCTTC CASSQWTANYGYTF
- TRBJ2-3 TRBD1 TRBV5-1 TGCGCCAGCGGACAGGGGGCCGGAGATACGCAGTATTTT CASGQGAGDTQYF
once TRBJ1-1 - TRBV5-5 TGTGCCAGCAGCTTGACAGGGCCCACTGAAGCTTTCTTT CASSLTGPTEAFF
- TRBJ1-2 TRBD1 TRBV4-1 TGCGCCAGCAGCCGTCTTAGGACAGGGAGCGAGAAAAACTATGGCTACACCTTC CASSRLRTGSEKNYGYTF
once TRBJ1-2 TRBD1 TRBV7-2 TGTGCCAGCAGCGCCCTGGACAGGGGGGGTGGCTACACCTTC CASSALDRGGGYTF
- TRBJ1-2 - TRBV7-8 TGTGCCAGCAGACGTCAGGGCGAAGACTATGGCTACACCTTC CASRRQGEDYGYTF
- TRBJ1-2 - TRBV12-3/TRBV12-4 TGTGCCAGCACCCTGAAGGGGAAAGGCTACACCTTC CASTLKGKGYTF
- TRBJ1-4 TRBD1 TRBV27 TGTGCCAGCAGGAGGCAGGGGGAAGCTAATGAAAAACTGTTTTTT CASRRQGEANEKLFF
once TRBJ1-3 - TRBV9 TGTGCCAGCAGCGTAGAGCACTCTGGAAACACCATATATTTT CASSVEHSGNTIYF
- TRBJ1-6 - TRBV15 TGTGCCACCAGCAGAGATTTGGGAGGGAATTCACCCCTCCACTTT CATSRDLGGNSPLHF
once TRBJ2-1 TRBD2 TRBV15 TGTGCCACCAGCAGAACCAGTTACAGGTCGGGACTAGCGGGAGGCCGATACAATGAGCAGTTCTTC CATSRTSYRSGLAGGRYNEQFF
- TRBJ1-3 - TRBV7-9 TGTGCCAGCAGCAGCCGGGACTCTGGAAACACCATATATTTT CASSSRDSGNTIYF
- TRBJ2-1 TRBD2 TRBV7-3 TGTGCCAGCAGCTCCACATTAACACCCGGGGGAAGCGGGAGGTTTGGAAATGAGCAGTTCTTC CASSSTLTPGGSGRFGNEQFF
- TRBJ2-2 TRBD2 TRBV7-9 TGTGCCAGCAGCCCCGGGGGGGGTGGTCGGACCGGGGAGCTGTTTTTT CASSPGGGGRTGELFF
- TRBJ2-1 - TRBV27 TGTGCCAGCAGTTTATTCGAGGGCTATGAGCAGTTCTTC CASSLFEGYEQFF
- TRBJ2-1 TRBD2 TRBV7-9 TGTGCCAGCAGCTTAGGTAGCGGGAGTTTGAATGAGCAGTTCTTC CASSLGSGSLNEQFF
- TRBJ1-5 - TRBV28 TGTGCCAGCAGCCAAGACAATAGCAATCAGCCCCAGCATTTT CASSQDNSNQPQHF
- TRBJ2-2 TRBD1 TRBV25-1 TGTGCCAGCAGTGACGACAGGGCGAACACCGGGGAGCTGTTTTTT CASSDDRANTGELFF
- TRBJ2-1 - TRBV21-1 TGTGCCAGCAGCCACCGGGACAGGGCCGTTTATGAACAGTTCTTC CASSHRDRAVYEQFF
- TRBJ2-5 TRBD1 TRBV9 TGTGCCAGCAGCGTAGGAGCGACGACAGGGCAAGAGACCCAGTACTTC CASSVGATTGQETQYF
- TRBJ1-5 - TRBV2 TGTGCCAGTCGGCGGGGCGATCAGCCCCAGCATTTT CASRRGDQPQHF
- TRBJ1-5 - TRBV28 TGTGCCAGCAGGTGGAGCTATAGCAATCAGCCCCAGCATTTT CASRWSYSNQPQHF
- TRBJ2-3 - TRBV4-2 TGTGCCAGCAGCCAAGAAGCAGATGGCCTCGGGGGCACAGATACGCAGTATTTT CASSQEADGLGGTDTQYF
- TRBJ1-1 - TRBV3-1/TRBV3-2 TGTGCCAGCAGCCAAGATTGGACAGCACTGGGCACTGAAGCTTTCTTT CASSQDWTALGTEAFF
once TRBJ2-1 TRBD2 TRBV28 TGTGCCAGCAGCCCCCGACTAGCGGGCTACAATGAGCAGTTCTTC CASSPRLAGYNEQFF
- TRBJ1-2 TRBD1 TRBV9 TGTGCCAGCAGTAGGGTCCCCGGGACAGGGCACTATGGCTACACCTTC CASSRVPGTGHYGYTF
- TRBJ1-3 - TRBV28 TGTGCCAGCAGTTTCGATCACAACTCTGGAAACACCATATATTTT CASSFDHNSGNTIYF
- TRBJ1-5 - TRBV28 TGTGCCAGCAGTTACGAGGGTGGGGGCAATCAGCCCCAGCATTTT CASSYEGGGNQPQHF
- TRBJ2-1 TRBD2 TRBV15 TGTGCCACCAGCAGAGAAGCGGGAGGGTACAATGAGCAGTTCTTC CATSREAGGYNEQFF
- TRBJ2-2 TRBD1 TRBV29-1 TGCAGCACAAGCAAAGGGGGCGCGGGCACCGGGGAGCTGTTTTTT CSTSKGGAGTGELFF
- TRBJ1-1 - TRBV28 TGTGCCAGCAGCATACAGGGTAAGAACACTGAAGCTTTCTTT CASSIQGKNTEAFF
- TRBJ2-7 - TRBV30 TGTGCCTGGAGTGTAACACAGTACGAGCAGTACTTC CAWSVTQYEQYF
- TRBJ2-1 TRBD2 TRBV11-2 TGTGCCAGCAGCTCGACTAGCCAGCAGTTCTTC CASSSTSQQFF
- TRBJ2-7 - TRBV7-9 TGTGCCAGCAGCTTAGGGGCTTGGGCGGGCCTGCCCGAGCAGTACTTC CASSLGAWAGLPEQYF
- TRBJ2-3 TRBD2 TRBV5-8 TGTGCCAGCAGCCACAACCACAGGACTAGCGGGAGGAATACGCAGTATTTT CASSHNHRTSGRNTQYF
few TRBJ1-1 - TRBV7-8 TGTGCCAGCAGCCCCCAGACAGCCGCTTTCTTT CASSPQTAAFF
- TRBJ1-5 TRBD1 TRBV6-2/TRBV6-3 TGTGCCAGCAGTGGGACAGGGGGTGTCCAGCCCCAGCATTTT CASSGTGGVQPQHF
- TRBJ2-7 - TRBV7-3 TGTGCCAGCAGCCTTAGGTGGACTAATAGTTACGAGCAGTACTTC CASSLRWTNSYEQYF
- TRBJ1-1 TRBD1 TRBV7-2 TGTGCCAGCAGCCTCACCGGGACAGCGAACACTGAAGCTTTCTTT CASSLTGTANTEAFF
- TRBJ2-7 - TRBV10-3 TGTGCCAGCAAGACAGGAGCCTACGAGCAGTACTTC CASKTGAYEQYF
- TRBJ1-3 TRBD1 TRBV2 TGTGCCAGCAGTTCGGGACAGTCCTCTGGAAACACCATATATTTT CASSSGQSSGNTIYF
few TRBJ2-5 - TRBV4-1 TGCGCCAGCAGCCTTCTGGACTCTGAGCAAGAGACCCAGTACTTC CASSLLDSEQETQYF
- TRBJ2-7 TRBD2 TRBV11-2 TGTGCCAGCAGCTCCCCAGGGGTAGCGGGAGTTCACGAGCAGTACTTC CASSSPGVAGVHEQYF
- TRBJ2-7 TRBD1 TRBV19 TGTGCCAGTAGTACTCCCGGACAGGTCGGGCGCGAGGGCGAGCAGTACTTC CASSTPGQVGREGEQYF
- TRBJ2-7 TRBD2 TRBV6-2/TRBV6-3 TGTGCCAGCAGTTATTCTCTCGACTGGGAGGGGTCCTACGAGCAGTACTTC CASSYSLDWEGSYEQYF
- TRBJ1-1 - TRBV5-1 TGCGCCAGCACCATACAGGGAGCTAACACTGAAGCTTTCTTT CASTIQGANTEAFF
- TRBJ1-2 TRBD1 TRBV18 TGTGCCAGCTCACAGGACAGGTTTAACTATGGCTACACCTTC CASSQDRFNYGYTF
once TRBJ2-7 - TRBV7-8 TGTGCCAGCTCCCGCCTAGGGGATACCTACGAGCAGTACTTC CASSRLGDTYEQYF
- TRBJ2-2 - TRBV28 TGTGCCAGCAGACTTCCGGACAGTTGGGAGCTGTTTTTT CASRLPDSWELFF
- TRBJ2-7 TRBD2 TRBV5-8 TGTGCCGCCGGGACTAGCGGGAGATACGAGCAGTACTTC CAAGTSGRYEQYF
- TRBJ2-7 - TRBV5-5 TGTGCCAGCAGCTTGGAGCCCCGATACTTCTACGAGCAGTACTTC CASSLEPRYFYEQYF
- TRBJ2-3 - TRBV27 TGTGCCAGCAGTTTCCCGGGAGTCACAGATACGCAGTATTTT CASSFPGVTDTQYF